What follows are 21 T cell receptor beta chains derived from one specimen sequenced in a study of tumor-infiltrating lymphocytes in primary liver carcinoma. Unsorted whole blood supplied the RNA, and germline DNA was extracted too. Priming with a constant-region primer yielded TCR beta cDNA from about 510 ng total RNA. Three nested multiplex PCR rounds, a slightly modified ARM-PCR method, built the TCR beta libraries. In the first two PCR rounds, TRBV1-TRBV30 forward primers were paired with a C-beta reverse primer, and each round lasted roughly 10 cycles. TCRdb called the multiplex PCR reads again in MiXCR, with one record for every CDR3 protein. The table has 320,000 or so distinct CDR3 sequences, roughly two thirds seen once. What was sequenced was peripheral blood. The receptors come from a man between 35 and 55 years old with primary liver carcinoma and hepatitis B virus infection.

CDR3 DNA sequence: TGCGCCAGCAGCTTGGATTGGCGGGAGGGGGAGAAAGATACGCAGTATTTT. Its translation: CASSLDWREGEKDTQYF. The V gene is TRBV5-1, the J gene TRBJ2-3, with TRBD2 matching over 9 bases. In germline, CDR1 is SGHRS, CDR2 YFSETQ. The CDR3 runs to 17 residues. Trimming removed 0 bases from V and 5 bases from J; junction bases left unmatched: 10. The complete variable domain, with remaining parts taken from reference TRBV5-1 and TRBJ2-3, reads KAGVTQTPRYLIKTRGQQVTLSCSPISGHRSVSWYQQTPGQGLQFLFEYFSETQRNKGNFPGRFSGRQFSNSRSEMNVSTLELGDSALYLCASSLDWREGEKDTQYFGPGTRLTVL.

About this clonotype itself: One junction end does not reproduce the germline sequence, and a read error may be involved. V gene TRBV11-1 combines with J gene TRBJ2-1, with 14 bases identical to TRBD2. Germline CDR1 reads SGHAT; CDR2 reads FQDESV (reference sequence). This CDR3 contains 14 residues. CDR3 nucleotides: TGTGTCAGCAGCGTAGGGACTAGCGGGAGCTGGCAGTTCTTC. Amino acid sequence: CVSSVGTSGSWQFF.

This clonotype appeared many times. The chain employs TRBV5-5 and TRBJ2-7; 8 bases line up with TRBD2. The junction had 12 bases not matched to a gene; V was cut back by 0 bases and J by 7 bases. The CDR3 contains 16 residues. CDR1 is SGHKS, CDR2 YYEKEE, per germline (reference sequence). CDR3 sequence (DNA): TGTGCCAGCAGCTTGGTTATAGGAGCGGGAGTATGGGAGCAGTACTTC. This codes for CASSLVIGAGVWEQYF.

Concerning this clonotype: This clone may be a read error of a much larger clone one base away. The CDR3 sequence: CASSQEPTGKGDEQYF. The CDR3 nucleotides are TGCGCCAGCAGCCAGGAACCGACAGGGAAGGGGGACGAGCAGTACTTC. The chain links TRBV4-1 to TRBJ2-7; 7 bases align to TRBD1. This CDR3 region has 16 residues. The J segment lost 5 bases and the V segment lost 3 bases, leaving 13 bases of the junction unmatched. Germline CDR1 MGHRA, CDR2 YSYEKL.

This clonotype was observed at least ten times. The CDR3 nucleotides read TGTGCCAGCAGCAGGGACACGTCCTACGAGCAGTACTTC. It yields the protein CASSRDTSYEQYF. This chain joins TRBV21-1 and TRBJ2-7; whether TRBD1, the table's D call, matches the DNA was not checked. TRBV21-1 is a recognized pseudogene. The length of the CDR3 is 13 residues.

This clonotype appeared many times. The V gene is TRBV6-5, the J gene TRBJ1-5, with D possibly being TRBD1 (5 bases). The CDR3 covers 13 residues. Looked up from germline, CDR1 is MNHEY and CDR2 is SVGAGI. Deletions cut 0 bases from V and 13 bases from J, with 13 bases between. DNA for the CDR3: TGTGCCAGCAGTTACTCGACAGTCGGATCACAGCATTTT. Translating gives CASSYSTVGSQHF.

This clonotype was seen just once. This sequence may be a read error, since a much larger clone differs from it by one base. The chain recombines TRBV4-3 with TRBJ2-5, with D tentatively TRBD2 (6 bases). The CDR3 runs to 15 residues. Germline V gene sequence: CDR1 LGHNA, CDR2 YSLEER. Trimming took 0 bases from V and 7 from J, leaving 15 bases between them. CDR3 nucleotides: TGCGCCAGCAGCCAAGATGGCGGGTCCGGGGGGACCCAGTACTTC. Amino acids: CASSQDGGSGGTQYF.

The chain employs TRBV29-1 and TRBJ1-2; 12 bases fit TRBD1. The CDR3 length is 15 residues. Germline V gene lookup returns CDR1 SQVTM and CDR2 ANQGSEA. Germline trimming cut 8 bases from V and 4 bases from J; bases unmatched to any gene: 11. CDR3 loop: CSIRGQGAKSYGYTF. Here the CDR3 DNA reads TGCAGCATCCGGGGACAGGGGGCTAAATCCTATGGCTACACCTTC.

As to this clonotype: A much larger clone sits a single nucleotide away, making a read error possible. J is TRBJ2-7 and V is TRBV11-2; 8 nucleotides line up with TRBD1. Germline CDR1 reads SGHAT; CDR2 reads FQNNGV. The CDR3 covers 15 residues. The CDR3 loop is CASSLRAGGSHEHYF. CDR3 nucleotides: TGTGCCAGCAGCTTAAGGGCAGGGGGCTCCCACGAGCACTACTTC.

Regarding this clonotype: Since no conserved phenylalanine or tryptophan closes the CDR3, a read error is the likely cause. No DNA is shown, since the ends of the CDR3 on it are uncertain; the CDR3 is the one TCRdb lists. This rearrangement joins TRBV6-1 to TRBJ2-1; the D segment call TRBD1 is taken from the table without a DNA check. Germline values: CDR1 MNHNS, CDR2 SASEGT. 12 amino acids form the CDR3, both terminal residues included. This CDR3 is CASSEKGREQFI.

Points on this clonotype: A much larger clone differs from this one at a single base, so this may be a read error. The gene calls are TRBV12-3 or TRBV12-4 and TRBJ1-2; D uncertain. This CDR3 is built from 13 residues. CDR3 DNA sequence: TGTGCCGGCAGTCGGGTTGAGAGCCAAGGCTACACCTTC. Protein product: CAGSRVESQGYTF.

The chain recombines TRBV4-1 with TRBJ2-1; 11 positions match TRBD2. The J call may be incorrect, as the DNA end agrees better with TRBJ2-7. This CDR3 has 17 amino acids. The germline CDR1 and CDR2 sequences are MGHRA and YSYEKL. The CDR3 DNA reads as TGCGCCAGCAGCCCAACTCTAGCGGGAGGAACCTGCAATGAGCAGTACTTC. Its translation: CASSPTLAGGTCNEQYF.

In DNA, the CDR3 is TGCGCCAGCAGCTTTCGGTACAATGAGCAGTTCTTC. This codes for CASSFRYNEQFF. The chain recombines TRBV5-1 with TRBJ2-1; the D is unclear. V was cut by 2 bases and J by 4 bases, with 4 bases left in between. This CDR3 has 12 residues. Germline CDR1 and CDR2: SGHRS and YFSETQ.

This chain connects TRBV28 to TRBJ1-1; a possible D gene is TRBD1 (5 bases). The germline gives CDR1 MDHEN, CDR2 SYDVKM. The CDR3 extends over 15 amino acids. Trimming shortened V by 3 bases and J by 3 bases, and 14 bases separated the two germline ends. CDR3 residues: CASSLTWGGDTEAFF. The CDR3 bases are TGTGCCAGCAGTTTGACATGGGGGGGGGACACTGAAGCTTTCTTT.

The chain employs TRBV5-1 and TRBJ2-1; the match to TRBD1 covers 10 bases. CDR3 length equals 15 residues. CDR1 SGHRS and CDR2 YFSETQ come from the germline V gene. Trimming at V came to 4 bases and at J to 8 bases, leaving 9 bases not matched to a gene. In DNA form, the CDR3 reads TGCGCCAGCAGCCGGGGGACAGGGGTTATCGATGAGCAGTTCTTC. Protein sequence: CASSRGTGVIDEQFF.

The chain uses TRBV24-1 and TRBJ1-2, with D perhaps matching TRBD1 (5 bases). CDR1 and CDR2 from the germline V gene are KGHDR and SFDVKD. V gave up 4 bases and J gave up 13 bases, with 18 bases separating them. The CDR3 runs 13 residues. CDR3: CATSDRRGPEPTF. For the CDR3, the DNA is TGTGCCACCAGTGACCGAAGGGGACCTGAACCCACCTTC.

As for this clonotype: A single base separates this from a much larger clone, so it may be a read error. The rearrangement uses TRBV6-1 and TRBJ2-5; 10 bases agree with TRBD1. V was pared by 7 bases and J by 5 bases, with 13 bases of the junction left unmatched. The germline V gene encodes CDR1 MNHNS and CDR2 SASEGT. The CDR3 spans 16 residues. Here the CDR3 DNA reads TGTGCCAGCAACCTTAATATACAGGGACAGGGGGAGACCCAGTACTTC. Protein: CASNLNIQGQGETQYF.

Of note for this clonotype: One base away lies a much larger clone, so this may be a sequencing read error. The rearrangement links TRBV6-1 to TRBJ2-7; TRBD2 is a possible D gene (5 bases). This CDR3 has 14 residues. Germline CDR1 reads MNHNS; CDR2 reads SASEGT. CDR3 loop: CASSEQGLTYEEYF. The CDR3 region has the DNA TGTGCCAGCAGTGAACAAGGACTTACCTACGAGGAGTACTTC.

This clonotype came up many times. The V call is TRBV29-1, the J call TRBJ2-7, with D possibly TRBD1 on 5 matching bases. Trimming took 4 bases from V and 6 from J, leaving 13 bases between them. This CDR3 is 12 amino acids long. Germline V gene lookup returns CDR1 SQVTM and CDR2 ANQGSEA. DNA of the CDR3: TGCAGCGTTGTAGGGGTAGTAAGCGAGCAGTACTTC. Protein sequence: CSVVGVVSEQYF.

In this sample, this clonotype turned up once. A much larger clone differs from this one at a single base, so this may be a read error. The chain has TRBV6-6 and TRBJ2-7; perhaps TRBD1 as D (5 bases). Trimming left V 5 bases short and J 6 bases short, with 17 bases between. Germline assignment: CDR1 MNHNY and CDR2 SVGAGI (reference sequence). CDR3 length: 14 residues. CDR3 loop: CASSPRQSRFEQYF. As DNA, the CDR3 is TGTGCCAGCAGTCCCAGACAGAGTCGGTTCGAGCAGTACTTC.

As concerns this clonotype: The conserved phenylalanine or tryptophan normally closing the CDR3 is absent here, so this likely arose from a read error. The gene calls are TRBV4-3 and TRBJ1-1; TRBD1 is a possible D gene (6 bases). Germline V gene data show CDR1 as LGHNA and CDR2 as YSLEER. Trimming pared 6 bases from V and 0 bases from J, leaving 29 bases between. This CDR3 has 20 amino acids. The CDR3 sequence is CASSKVPGVGRSPMNTEAFS. The CDR3 bases are TGCGCCAGCAGTAAAGTACCAGGGGTTGGGCGCAGCCCTATGAACACTGAAGCTTTCTCT.